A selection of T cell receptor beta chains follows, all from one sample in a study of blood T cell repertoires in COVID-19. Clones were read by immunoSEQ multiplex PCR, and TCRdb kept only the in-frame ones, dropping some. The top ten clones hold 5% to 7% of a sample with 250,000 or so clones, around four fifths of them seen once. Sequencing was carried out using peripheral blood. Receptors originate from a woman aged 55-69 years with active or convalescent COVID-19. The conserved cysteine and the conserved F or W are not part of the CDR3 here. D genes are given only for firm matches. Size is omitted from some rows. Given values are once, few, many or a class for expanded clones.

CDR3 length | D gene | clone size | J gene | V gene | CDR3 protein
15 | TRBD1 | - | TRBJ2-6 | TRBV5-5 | ASSKDRGISGANVLT
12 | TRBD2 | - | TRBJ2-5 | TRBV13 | ASSLAGGGETQY
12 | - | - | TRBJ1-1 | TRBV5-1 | ASSLGQGRTEAF
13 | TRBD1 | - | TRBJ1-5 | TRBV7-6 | ASSLGQGSNQPQH
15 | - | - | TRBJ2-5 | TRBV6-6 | ASSPTRERSYQETQY
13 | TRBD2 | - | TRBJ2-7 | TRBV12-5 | ASGTSGRSSYEQY
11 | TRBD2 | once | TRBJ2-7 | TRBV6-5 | ASRPSGTYEQY
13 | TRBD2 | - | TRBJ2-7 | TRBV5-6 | ASSLAGGNSYEQY
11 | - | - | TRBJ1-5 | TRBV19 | ASSPPSNQPQH
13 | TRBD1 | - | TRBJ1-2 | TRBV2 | ASSEGGQRSYGYT
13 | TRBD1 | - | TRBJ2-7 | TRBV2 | ASSEPGQGSYEQY
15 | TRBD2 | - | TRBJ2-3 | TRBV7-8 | ASSQRSSGAYTDTQY
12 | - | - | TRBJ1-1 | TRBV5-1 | ASSLQGESTEAF
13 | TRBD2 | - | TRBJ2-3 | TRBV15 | ATSRDAGEVYTQY
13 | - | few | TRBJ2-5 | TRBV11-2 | ASSPHPGYQETQY
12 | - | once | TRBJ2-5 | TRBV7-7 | ASSSIATAQTQY
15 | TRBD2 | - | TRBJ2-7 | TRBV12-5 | ASGLAPSGRADYEQY
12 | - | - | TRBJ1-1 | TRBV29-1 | SVSKDSLITEAF
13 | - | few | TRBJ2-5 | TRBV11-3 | ASSPRSSEQETQY
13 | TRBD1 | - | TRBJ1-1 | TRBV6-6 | ASSYSTGAGTEAF
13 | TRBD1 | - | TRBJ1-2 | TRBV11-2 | ASSLGQGTNYGYT
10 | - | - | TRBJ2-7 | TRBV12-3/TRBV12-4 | ASGGTLGVEY
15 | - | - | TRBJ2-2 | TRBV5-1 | ASSLGPSSTNTGELF
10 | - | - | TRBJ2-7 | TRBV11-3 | ASSRTGYEQY
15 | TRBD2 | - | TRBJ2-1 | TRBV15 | ATSIGTSGVSYNEQF
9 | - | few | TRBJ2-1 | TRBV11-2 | ASSYSSEQF
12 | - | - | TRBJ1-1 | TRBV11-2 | ASSSGPQGSRAF
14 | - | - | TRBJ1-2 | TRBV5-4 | ASSHFRGGAVYGYT